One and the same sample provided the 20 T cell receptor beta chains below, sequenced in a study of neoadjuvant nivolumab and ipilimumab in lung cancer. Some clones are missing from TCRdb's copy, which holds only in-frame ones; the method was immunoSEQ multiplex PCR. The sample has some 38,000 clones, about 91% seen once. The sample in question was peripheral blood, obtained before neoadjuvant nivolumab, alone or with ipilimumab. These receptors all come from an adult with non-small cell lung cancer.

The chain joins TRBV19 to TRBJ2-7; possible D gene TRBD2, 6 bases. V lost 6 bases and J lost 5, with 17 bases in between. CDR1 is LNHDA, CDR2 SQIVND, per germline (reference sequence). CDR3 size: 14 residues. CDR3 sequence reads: CASRIEEGRHEQYF. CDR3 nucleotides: TGTGCCAGTAGGATCGAGGAGGGGCGGCACGAGCAGTACTTC.

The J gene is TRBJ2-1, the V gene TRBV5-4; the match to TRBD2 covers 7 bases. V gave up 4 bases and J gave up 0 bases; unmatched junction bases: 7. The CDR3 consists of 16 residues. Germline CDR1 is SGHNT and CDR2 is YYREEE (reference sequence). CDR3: CASSTRAGSSYNEQFF. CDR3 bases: TGTGCCAGCAGCACCAGAGCGGGGAGCTCCTACAATGAGCAGTTCTTC.

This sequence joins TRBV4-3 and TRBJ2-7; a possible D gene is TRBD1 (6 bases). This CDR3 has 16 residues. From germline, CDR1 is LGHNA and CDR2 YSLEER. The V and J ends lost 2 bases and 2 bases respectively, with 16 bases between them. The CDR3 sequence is CASSQRGTGFPYEQYF. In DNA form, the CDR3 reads TGCGCCAGCAGCCAAAGGGGCACAGGGTTTCCCTACGAGCAGTACTTC.

CDR3: CAWSVPGRASSYEQYF. The CDR3, as DNA: TGTGCCTGGAGTGTACCCGGCAGGGCAAGCTCCTACGAGCAGTACTTC. This sequence joins TRBV30 and TRBJ2-7; a weak D match, TRBD1 (5 bases). CDR3 length: 16 amino acids. Trimming removed 0 bases at V and 0 bases at J, with 15 bases between. Germline lookup yields CDR1 GTSNPN and CDR2 SVGIG (reference sequence).

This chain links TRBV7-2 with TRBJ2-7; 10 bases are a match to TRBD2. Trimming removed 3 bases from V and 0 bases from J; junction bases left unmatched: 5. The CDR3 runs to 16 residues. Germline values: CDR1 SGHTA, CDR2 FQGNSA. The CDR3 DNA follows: TGTGCCAGCAGCTTGATACTAGCGGGGAACTCCTACGAGCAGTACTTC. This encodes CASSLILAGNSYEQYF.

The CDR3 loop is CASSLAPGHTGELFF. The DNA for the CDR3 is TGCGCCAGCAGCTTGGCCCCCGGACACACCGGGGAGCTGTTTTTT. The genes are TRBV5-1 and TRBJ2-2; D is uncertain. V lost 0 bases, J lost 3 bases, and 9 bases lay in between. Germline V gene lookup returns CDR1 SGHRS and CDR2 YFSETQ. The CDR3 sequence is 15 residues long.

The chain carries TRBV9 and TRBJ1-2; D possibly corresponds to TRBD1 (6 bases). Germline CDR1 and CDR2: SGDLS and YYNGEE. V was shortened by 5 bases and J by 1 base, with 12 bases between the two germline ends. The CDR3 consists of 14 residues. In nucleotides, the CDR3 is TGTGCCAGCAGGGGGGCTGGATTTAACTATGGCTACACCTTC. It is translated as CASRGAGFNYGYTF.

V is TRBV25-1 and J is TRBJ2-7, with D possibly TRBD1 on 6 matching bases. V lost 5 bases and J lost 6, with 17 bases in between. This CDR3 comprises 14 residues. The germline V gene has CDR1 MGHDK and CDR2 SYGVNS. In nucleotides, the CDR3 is TGTGCCAGCAGTCTCAGGGGCGACCTGGGCGAGCAGTACTTC. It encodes CASSLRGDLGEQYF.

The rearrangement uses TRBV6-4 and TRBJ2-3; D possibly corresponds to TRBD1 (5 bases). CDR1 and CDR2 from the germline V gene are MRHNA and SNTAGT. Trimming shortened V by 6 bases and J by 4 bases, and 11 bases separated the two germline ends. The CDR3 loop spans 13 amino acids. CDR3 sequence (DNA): TGTGCCAGCAGACAGTCAGGGTCAGATACGCAGTATTTT. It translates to CASRQSGSDTQYF.

CDR3 sequence reads: CASSQGWAPLELFF. DNA of the CDR3: TGCGCCAGCAGCCAAGGGTGGGCTCCTCTGGAGCTGTTTTTT. This chain connects TRBV4-1 to TRBJ2-2; D gene unclear. This CDR3 has 14 amino acids. The germline V and J ends were trimmed by 1 base and 10 bases, with 13 bases remaining between them. Looked up from germline, CDR1 is MGHRA and CDR2 is YSYEKL.

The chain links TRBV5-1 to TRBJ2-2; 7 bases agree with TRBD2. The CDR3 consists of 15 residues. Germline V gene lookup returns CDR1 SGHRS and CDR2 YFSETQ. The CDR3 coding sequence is TGCGCGACAACTGTAGGCGGGAGATACACCGGGGAGCTGTTTTTT. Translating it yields CATTVGGRYTGELFF.

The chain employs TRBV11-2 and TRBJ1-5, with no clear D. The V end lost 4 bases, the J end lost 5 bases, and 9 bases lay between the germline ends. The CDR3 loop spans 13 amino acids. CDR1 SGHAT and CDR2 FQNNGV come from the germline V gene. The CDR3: CASSYSRDQPQHF. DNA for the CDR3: TGTGCCAGCAGCTACTCGCGCGATCAGCCCCAGCATTTT.

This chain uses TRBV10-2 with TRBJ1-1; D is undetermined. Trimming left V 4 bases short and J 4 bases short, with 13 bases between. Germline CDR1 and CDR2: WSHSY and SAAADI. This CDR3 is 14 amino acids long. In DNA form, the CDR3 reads TGCGCCAGCAGTGGGACCCTATCGGGCACTGAAGCTTTCTTT. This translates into CASSGTLSGTEAFF.

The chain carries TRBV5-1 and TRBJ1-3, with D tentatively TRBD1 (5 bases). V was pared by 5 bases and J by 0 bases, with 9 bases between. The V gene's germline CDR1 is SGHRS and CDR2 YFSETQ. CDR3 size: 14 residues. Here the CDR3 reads CASSDGGSGNTIYF. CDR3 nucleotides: TGCGCCAGCAGTGATGGGGGCTCTGGAAACACCATATATTTT.

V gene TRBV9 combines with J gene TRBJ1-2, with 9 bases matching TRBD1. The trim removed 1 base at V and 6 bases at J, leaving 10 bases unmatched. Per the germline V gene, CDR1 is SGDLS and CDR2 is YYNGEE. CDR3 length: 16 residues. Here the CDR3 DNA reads TGTGCCAGCAGCGTATTGGACCGGGACAGGGTTAATGGCTACACCTTC. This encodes CASSVLDRDRVNGYTF.

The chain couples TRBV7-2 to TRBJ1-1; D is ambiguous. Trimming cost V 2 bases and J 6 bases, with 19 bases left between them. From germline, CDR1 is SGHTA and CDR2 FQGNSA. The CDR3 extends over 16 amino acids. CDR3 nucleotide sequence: TGTGCCAGCAGCTTAAGAGGAGCAGCCAAAGGCGCTGAAGCTTTCTTT. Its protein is CASSLRGAAKGAEAFF.

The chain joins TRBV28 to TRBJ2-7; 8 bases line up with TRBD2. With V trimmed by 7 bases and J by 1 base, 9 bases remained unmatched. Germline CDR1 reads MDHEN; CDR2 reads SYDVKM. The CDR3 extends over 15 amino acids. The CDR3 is CASIDPGGGSYEQYF. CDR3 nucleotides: TGTGCCAGCATCGATCCGGGGGGGGGATCCTACGAGCAGTACTTC.

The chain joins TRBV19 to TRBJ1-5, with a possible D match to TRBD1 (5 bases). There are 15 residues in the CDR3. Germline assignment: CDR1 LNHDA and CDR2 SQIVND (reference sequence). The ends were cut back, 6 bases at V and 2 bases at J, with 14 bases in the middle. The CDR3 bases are TGTGCCAGTAGGCTGGGGGGTTTGGGCAATCAGCCCCAGCATTTT. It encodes CASRLGGLGNQPQHF.

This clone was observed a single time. CDR3 amino acids: CASSQTLPATSYNEQFF. The CDR3 DNA follows: TGTGCCAGCAGCCAAACTCTGCCAGCTACCTCCTACAATGAGCAGTTCTTC. The chain joins TRBV11-2 to TRBJ2-1; D unclear. Trimming removed 5 bases from V and 0 bases from J, with 17 bases in between. CDR1 is SGHAT, CDR2 FQNNGV, per germline. The CDR3 extends over 17 amino acids.

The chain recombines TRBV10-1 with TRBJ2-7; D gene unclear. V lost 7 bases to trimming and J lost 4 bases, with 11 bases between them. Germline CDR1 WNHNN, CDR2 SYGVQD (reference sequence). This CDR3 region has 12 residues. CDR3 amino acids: CASMGSTYEQYF. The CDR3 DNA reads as TGCGCCAGCATGGGCAGCACTTACGAGCAGTACTTC.